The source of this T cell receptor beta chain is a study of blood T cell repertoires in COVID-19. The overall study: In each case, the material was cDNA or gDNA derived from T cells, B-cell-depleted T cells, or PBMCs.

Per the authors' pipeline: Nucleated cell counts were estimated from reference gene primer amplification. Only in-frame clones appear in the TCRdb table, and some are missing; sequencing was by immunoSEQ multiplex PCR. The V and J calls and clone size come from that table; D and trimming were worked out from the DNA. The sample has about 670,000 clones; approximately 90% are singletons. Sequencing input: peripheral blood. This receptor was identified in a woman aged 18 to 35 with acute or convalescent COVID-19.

This CDR3 is CASRTQGVGEKLFF. The CDR3 region has the DNA TGTGCCAGCAGGACACAGGGGGTGGGCGAAAAACTGTTTTTT. The chain recombines TRBV2 with TRBJ1-4, with 8 bases lining up with TRBD1. The germline V gene encodes CDR1 SNHLY and CDR2 FYNNEI. This CDR3 has 14 residues. Trimming at V came to 6 bases and at J to 8 bases, leaving 8 bases not matched to a gene.